These 16 T cell receptor beta chains were all obtained from the same sample, sequenced in a study of blood T cells in healthy people across ages. Using a J-beta primer mix together with a sample-barcoded 5' primer, a second PCR was run for about 6 to 11 cycles. MiXCR was run by TCRdb on the 5' RACE reads, yielding one entry per CDR3 protein. The sample lists 550,000 to 750,000 distinct CDR3 sequences, roughly 20% occurring once. Specimen: blood. These receptors were taken from a man between 65 and 80 years old in good health.

This clonotype was observed many times. V gene TRBV14 combines with J gene TRBJ2-4; no definite D call. In germline, CDR1 is SGHDN, CDR2 FVKESK. CDR3 length equals 14 residues. V lost 1 base, J lost 7 bases, and 11 bases lay in between. CDR3: CASSQVGSQNIQYF. The CDR3 bases are TGTGCCAGCAGCCAAGTAGGTAGCCAGAACATTCAGTACTTC.

This clonotype has a handful of counts. The rearrangement joins TRBV28 to TRBJ2-5; D remains ambiguous. The DNA end is a closer match to TRBJ2-7, so the J assignment may be wrong. Germline CDR1 is MDHEN and CDR2 is SYDVKM. The CDR3 length is 15 residues. CDR3 in amino acids: CASSPPGLVSYEQYF. The CDR3, as DNA: TGTGCCAGCAGTCCCCCGGGCCTCGTCTCCTACGAGCAGTACTTC.

Only a few counts were recorded for this clonotype. The chain employs TRBV14 and TRBJ2-2; tentative D call: TRBD2 (6 bases). Germline V CDR1 and CDR2: SGHDN, FVKESK. The V end was cut by 0 bases, the J end by 5 bases, with 10 bases between. The CDR3 is 15 residues long. CDR3 region: CASSQDGGGTGELFF. The CDR3 DNA is TGTGCCAGCAGCCAAGATGGGGGAGGAACCGGGGAGCTGTTTTTT.

This clonotype was detected a few times. CDR3 coding DNA: TGTGCCAGCAGGTCCGTCGGTTCAGGGTACAATGAGCAGTTCTTC. Its protein product is CASRSVGSGYNEQFF. The chain is built from TRBV12-3 or TRBV12-4 and TRBJ2-1; maybe TRBD1 (5 bases). The CDR3 is made up of 15 amino acids. V lost 6 bases, J lost 4 bases, and 16 bases lay in between.

This chain links TRBV19 with TRBJ2-7; D is possibly TRBD2 (5 bases). This CDR3 region has 14 residues. V was trimmed by 5 bases and J by 7 bases, leaving 18 bases between them. Germline V gene sequence: CDR1 LNHDA, CDR2 SQIVND (reference sequence). The CDR3 sequence: CASSPRMLLEEQYF. The DNA of the CDR3 is TGTGCCAGTAGTCCCCGGATGCTACTAGAAGAGCAGTACTTC.

This clonotype was picked up a small number of times. This chain connects TRBV3-1 to TRBJ2-4, with TRBD2 matching 7 bases. CDR1 and CDR2 (germline): LGHDT, YNNKEL (reference sequence). With V trimmed by 6 bases and J by 2 bases, 7 bases remained unmatched. The CDR3 has 15 amino acids. The CDR3 region has the DNA TGTGCCAGCAGTTTATCAGCGGGGACCAAAAACATTCAGTACTTC. It specifies CASSLSAGTKNIQYF.

This clonotype occurred a few times. The chain carries TRBV28 and TRBJ2-1; perhaps TRBD2 as D (6 bases). The V end lost 4 bases, the J end lost 3 bases, and 16 bases lay between the germline ends. This CDR3 comprises 16 residues. Per germline, CDR1 MDHEN and CDR2 SYDVKM. The CDR3 loop reads CASSSRLKTSYNEQFF. CDR3 DNA: TGTGCCAGCAGTTCCCGACTGAAGACTAGCTACAATGAGCAGTTCTTC. Variable domain in full (rest from reference TRBV28 and TRBJ2-1): DVKVTQSSRYLVKRTGEKVFLECVQDMDHENMFWYRQDPGLGLRLIYFSYDVKMKEKGDIPEGYSVSREKKERFSLILESASTNQTSMYLCASSSRLKTSYNEQFFGPGTRLTVL.

The chain carries TRBV5-1 and TRBJ2-4; unclear D gene. Looked up from germline, CDR1 is SGHRS and CDR2 is YFSETQ. Trimming pared 0 bases from V and 5 bases from J, leaving 6 bases between. The CDR3 is 13 amino acids. CDR3 region: CASSLGIQNIQYF. The CDR3 DNA is TGCGCCAGCAGCTTGGGTATCCAAAACATTCAGTACTTC.

This chain links TRBV2 with TRBJ2-5; D is unresolved. V lost 4 bases and J 3 bases, leaving 12 bases between the germline ends. The germline V gene encodes CDR1 SNHLY and CDR2 FYNNEI. The CDR3 spans 14 residues. CDR3 in amino acids: CASSVAKGKETQYF. For the CDR3, the DNA is TGTGCCAGCAGTGTGGCAAAAGGGAAAGAGACCCAGTACTTC. The complete variable domain, with remaining parts taken from reference TRBV2 and TRBJ2-5, reads EPEVTQTPSHQVTQMGQEVILRCVPISNHLYFYWYRQILGQKVEFLVSFYNNEISEKSEIFDDQFSVERPDGSNFTLKIRSTKLEDSAMYFCASSVAKGKETQYFGPGTRLLVL.

V usage is TRBV6-1 and J usage is TRBJ2-4; no firm D call. CDR1 MNHNS and CDR2 SASEGT come from the germline V gene. This CDR3 has 13 residues. V lost 2 bases, J lost 7 bases, and 9 bases lay in between. The CDR3 sequence: CASSESTANIQYF. The CDR3 DNA reads as TGTGCCAGCAGTGAAAGCACGGCCAACATTCAGTACTTC.

The chain carries TRBV20-1 and TRBJ2-1; D unresolved. The CDR3 is 14 amino acids. Germline V gene data show CDR1 as DFQATT and CDR2 as SNEGSKA (reference sequence). Trimming took 0 bases from V and 6 from J, leaving 12 bases between them. In DNA, the CDR3 is TGCAGTGCTAGAGATAGCACTTCAATCAATGAGCAGTTCTTC. This translates into CSARDSTSINEQFF.

In its sample, this clonotype was seen many times. The chain combines TRBV5-1 with TRBJ2-3; a weak D match, TRBD2 (6 bases). V lost 3 bases to trimming and J lost 1 base, with 15 bases between them. Looked up from germline, CDR1 is SGHRS and CDR2 is YFSETQ. The CDR3 spans 16 residues. The CDR3: CASSSVGREGTDTQYF. CDR3 in DNA: TGCGCCAGCAGCTCCGTAGGAAGGGAGGGCACAGATACGCAGTATTTT.

The chain carries TRBV29-1 and TRBJ1-5; TRBD1 matches at 7 bases. This CDR3 is built from 13 residues. Trimming took 4 bases from V and 9 from J; bases not matched to a gene: 9. CDR1 is SQVTM and CDR2 is ANQGSEA in the germline V gene. DNA of the CDR3: TGCAGCGTTGTGGGAGGGGGCTCTGGGCCCCAGCATTTT. This gives the protein CSVVGGGSGPQHF. The whole variable domain, remainder taken from reference TRBV29-1 and TRBJ1-5, is SAVISQKPSRDICQRGTSLTIQCQVDSQVTMMFWYRQQPGQSLTLIATANQGSEATYESGFVIDKFPISRPNLTFSTLTVSNMSPEDSSIYLCSVVGGGSGPQHFGDGTRLSIL.

There are a few counts of this clonotype. The V call is TRBV7-9, the J call TRBJ2-3, with 9 bases that match TRBD2. CDR3 length: 15 residues. Looked up from germline, CDR1 is SEHNR and CDR2 is FQNEAQ (reference sequence). V was pared by 7 bases and J by 0 bases, with 5 bases of the junction left unmatched. This chain's CDR3 is CASIQTSGSTDTQYF. The CDR3 coding sequence is TGTGCCAGCATCCAGACTAGCGGTAGCACAGATACGCAGTATTTT.

V gene TRBV5-1 combines with J gene TRBJ2-2; 10 bases are a match to TRBD1. Germline loops: CDR1 SGHRS, CDR2 YFSETQ. CDR3 length equals 15 residues. V lost 4 bases and J lost 5; bases outside the gene matches: 5. CDR3 loop: CASSGTGARTGELFF. CDR3 sequence (DNA): TGCGCCAGCAGCGGGACAGGGGCGCGGACCGGGGAGCTGTTTTTT.

V and J are TRBV29-1 and TRBJ2-7; D might be TRBD2 (5 bases). Trimming took 2 bases from V and 3 from J, leaving 14 bases between them. This CDR3 contains 14 residues. CDR1 SQVTM and CDR2 ANQGSEA come from the germline V gene. CDR3 bases: TGCAGCGTTGAACGCGGACTCAATAACTACGAGCAGTACTTC. Its translation: CSVERGLNNYEQYF.